This passage covers 29 T cell receptor beta chains from one sample sequenced in a study of tumor-infiltrating lymphocytes in primary liver carcinoma. The authors took blood RNA from unsorted whole blood and also extracted germline DNA. The authors made TCR beta cDNA from around 500 ng total RNA with a constant-region primer. Three nested multiplex PCR rounds, a slightly modified ARM-PCR method, built the TCR beta libraries. Both of the initial two PCR rounds ran for roughly 10 cycles and employed TRBV1-TRBV30 forward primers alongside a C-beta reverse primer. TCRdb re-called the multiplex PCR reads through MiXCR, storing one row per CDR3 protein. Of 300,000 to 350,000 distinct CDR3 sequences listed, 65% are singletons. The specimen was peripheral blood. The receptors shown here come from a man aged 35-49 years with primary liver carcinoma and hepatitis B virus infection.

Comments on this clonotype: A read error may produce the germline difference seen at one junction end. The J gene is TRBJ1-1, the V gene TRBV10-3, with TRBD1 matching over 8 bases. Germline CDR1 ENHRY, CDR2 SYGVKD. This CDR3 region has 12 residues. The CDR3 region has the DNA TGTGCTATCAGGACAGGGAACGCTGAAGCTTTCTTT. Its protein is CAIRTGNAEAFF.

Concerning this clonotype: The junction departs from germline at one end; a sequencing error may be responsible. This chain links TRBV11-2 with TRBJ2-5; D may be TRBD1 or TRBD2 (5 bases each). The CDR3 loop spans 14 amino acids. Germline loops: CDR1 SGHAT, CDR2 FQNNGV. CDR3 coding DNA: TGTGCCATCAGCTTAGAGGGACCCGGTGGGACCCAGTACTTC. Amino acids: CAISLEGPGGTQYF.

This clonotype was counted at least ten times. The chain is built from TRBV29-1 and TRBJ1-1; D may be TRBD1 (5 bases). Germline loops: CDR1 SQVTM, CDR2 ANQGSEA. Trimming cost V 1 base and J 1 base, with 13 bases left between them. This CDR3 has 15 residues. CDR3 DNA: TGCAGCGTTGAAGGGCACAGGAGGAGGAACACTGAAGCTTTCTTT. It is translated as CSVEGHRRRNTEAFF.

V is TRBV12-3 or TRBV12-4 and J is TRBJ2-1; a weak D match, TRBD2 (5 bases). Trimming took 1 base from V and 5 from J, leaving 15 bases between them. CDR3 length equals 16 residues. The CDR3 DNA reads TGTGCCAGCAGTTTAGGTTTGGCTAGCCCTAACAATGAGCAGTTCTTC. Translating gives CASSLGLASPNNEQFF.

A word on this clonotype: This clone may be a read error of a much larger clone one base away. V is TRBV4-3 and J is TRBJ2-5, with D possibly being TRBD2 (7 bases). Germline V gives CDR1 LGHNA, CDR2 YSLEER. This CDR3 comprises 14 residues. CDR3 region: CASSQVGGGETRYF. CDR3 sequence (DNA): TGCGCCAGCAGCCAAGTGGGAGGGGGAGAGACCCGGTACTTC.

A remark on this clonotype: A much larger clone is a single base away; this may be a read error. V is TRBV28 and J is TRBJ1-1; D is ambiguous. Trimming took off 7 bases at V and 3 bases at J, with 9 bases between the two ends. The CDR3 has 12 amino acids. Looked up from germline, CDR1 is MDHEN and CDR2 is SYDVKM. The CDR3 DNA sequence: TGTGCCAGCACTGAGAGGGACACTGAAGCTTTCTTT. Amino acid sequence: CASTERDTEAFF.

There are many counts of this clonotype. The J gene is TRBJ2-1, the V gene TRBV4-2; D ambiguous. The V end lost 0 bases, the J end lost 6 bases, and 6 bases lay between the germline ends. The CDR3 length is 13 residues. CDR1 is LGHNA, CDR2 YNFKEQ, per germline. CDR3 in amino acids: CASSQDWSNEQFF. CDR3 nucleotides: TGTGCCAGCAGCCAAGATTGGAGCAATGAGCAGTTCTTC.

As to this clonotype: The CDR3 does not close with the conserved phenylalanine or tryptophan, likely indicating a read error. This chain connects TRBV11-2 to TRBJ2-1; D remains unclear. This CDR3 region has 16 residues. Germline V gene lookup returns CDR1 SGHAT and CDR2 FQNNGV. The DNA of the CDR3 is TGTGCGAGCAGCTTAGCCAGACGGAGCCTCTACAATGACCAGTTCTCC. Translated, it gives CASSLARRSLYNDQFS.

As regards this clonotype: A much bigger clone sits one base away, suggesting this may be a read error. The chain links TRBV5-5 to TRBJ2-7; D is possibly TRBD1 or TRBD2 (6 bases each). The CDR3 is 14 residues long. Germline V gene data show CDR1 as SGHKS and CDR2 as YYEKEE (reference sequence). The V and J ends lost 4 bases and 3 bases respectively, with 14 bases between them. This CDR3 reads CASSATGLFYEQYF. The CDR3 nucleotides read TGTGCCAGCAGCGCGACAGGACTATTCTACGAGCAGTACTTC.

DNA for the CDR3: TGTGCCAGCAGCCACGAACCGCCTACGGGCAATCAGCCCCAGCATTTT. Protein product: CASSHEPPTGNQPQHF. The chain combines TRBV7-9 with TRBJ1-5; the D is unclear. Between the trimmed V and J ends, which lost 5 bases and 2 bases, there was a span of 16 bases. CDR1 and CDR2 (germline): SEHNR, FQNEAQ (reference sequence). This CDR3 comprises 16 residues.

On this clonotype itself: Germline and junction disagree at one end, which may indicate a read error. The rearrangement links TRBV6-2 or TRBV6-3 to TRBJ2-7; 7 bases match TRBD1. This CDR3 contains 14 residues. Germline CDR1 MNHEY, CDR2 SVGEGT. CDR3: CASRPQGFYDEHYF. In DNA, the CDR3 is TGTGCCAGCAGACCACAGGGGTTTTATGACGAGCATTACTTC.

This clonotype was counted at least ten times. CDR3 amino acids: CASSHRDRGAFF. The CDR3 bases are TGTGCCAGCAGTCACCGGGACAGGGGTGCTTTCTTT. The chain couples TRBV6-2 or TRBV6-3 to TRBJ1-1; 10 positions agree with TRBD1. The ends lost 5 bases at V and 11 bases at J; junction bases unmatched: 5. This CDR3 region has 12 residues. Germline V gene sequence: CDR1 MNHEY, CDR2 SVGEGT.

Concerning this clonotype: Being one base from a much bigger clone, this may be a read error. This is likely a read error, given that the CDR3 carries no conserved phenylalanine or tryptophan at its end. This chain uses TRBV6-5 with TRBJ2-7, with 10 bases identical to TRBD1. The CDR3 loop spans 16 amino acids. Germline CDR1 is MNHEY and CDR2 is SVGAGI. Germline trimming cut 6 bases from V and 0 bases from J; bases unmatched to any gene: 8. In nucleotides, the CDR3 is TGTGCCAGCAGATCCCCCCGGACAGGGGGCTCCTACGAGCAGTACTTA. It codes for CASRSPRTGGSYEQYL.

This clonotype was seen many times. The CDR3: CASTIREGGSYEQYF. The CDR3 bases are TGTGCCAGCACCATCAGGGAGGGGGGGTCCTACGAGCAGTACTTC. This sequence joins TRBV12-3 or TRBV12-4 and TRBJ2-7; D may be TRBD2 (7 bases). V was pared by 7 bases and J by 1 base, with 17 bases between. There are 15 residues in the CDR3.

Turning to this clonotype: A much bigger clone sits one base away, suggesting this may be a read error. The rearrangement uses TRBV10-3 and TRBJ2-7, with D perhaps assigned TRBD1 or TRBD2 (5 bases each). This CDR3 is built from 13 residues. Per the germline V gene, CDR1 is ENHRY and CDR2 is SYGVKD. V dropped 3 bases and J dropped 5 bases, with 11 bases sitting between them. CDR3 sequence: CAISDTGTNEQYF. In DNA form, the CDR3 reads TGTGCCATCAGTGACACCGGGACCAACGAGCAGTACTTC.

Remarks on this clonotype: A much larger clone differs by one base, so this may be a read error. This chain joins TRBV4-1 and TRBJ2-5, with 7 bases lining up with TRBD2. Per germline, CDR1 MGHRA and CDR2 YSYEKL. V was clipped by 0 bases and J by 9 bases; unmatched bases: 7. CDR3 length: 14 amino acids. In nucleotides, the CDR3 is TGCGCCAGCAGCCAAGATATGTTTCGGGAGGCCCAGTACTTC. Translation gives CASSQDMFREAQYF.

The gene calls are TRBV6-5 and TRBJ2-7; tentatively, D is TRBD1 (5 bases). Looked up from germline, CDR1 is MNHEY and CDR2 is SVGAGI. With 6 bases removed from V and 4 bases from J, the gap between germline ends came to 7 bases. The CDR3 consists of 11 residues. The CDR3 reads CASRGAYEQYF. The CDR3 nucleotides read TGTGCCAGCAGAGGGGCTTACGAGCAGTACTTC.

This clonotype appeared a single time. Because it lacks the conserved phenylalanine or tryptophan at the end, this CDR3 is likely a read error. The chain carries TRBV7-8 and TRBJ2-5; D unresolved. V gave up 1 base and J gave up 4 bases, with 10 bases separating them. CDR3 length: 14 amino acids. Germline CDR1 and CDR2: SGHVS and FQNEAQ. CDR3 sequence reads: CASSLGRRVETQYL. The CDR3 DNA sequence: TGTGCCAGCAGCTTAGGACGCCGGGTAGAGACCCAGTACCTC.

This clonotype was observed a handful of times. Written as DNA, the CDR3 is TGTGCCAGCAGTTACATGGACAGGGCAGGACGAGGCTACACCTTC. Translated, it gives CASSYMDRAGRGYTF. This chain links TRBV6-6 with TRBJ1-2; TRBD1 agrees at 8 bases. Germline values: CDR1 MNHNY, CDR2 SVGAGI (reference sequence). J lost 8 bases, V lost 2 bases, and 10 bases had no gene match. This CDR3 is built from 15 residues.

The rearrangement joins TRBV28 to TRBJ1-4; tentative D call: TRBD1 (5 bases). Trimming shortened V by 2 bases and J by 8 bases, and 9 bases separated the two germline ends. Germline assignment: CDR1 MDHEN and CDR2 SYDVKM. The CDR3 runs to 13 residues. CDR3 sequence reads: CASSLGGREKLFF. The DNA for the CDR3 is TGTGCCAGCAGTTTAGGGGGTCGGGAAAAACTGTTTTTT.

The gene calls are TRBV6-5 and TRBJ2-1; TRBD1 is a possible D gene (6 bases). Trimming stripped 8 bases from V and 12 bases from J, with 14 bases between. Germline assignment: CDR1 MNHEY and CDR2 SVGAGI. CDR3 length equals 11 residues. This CDR3 reads CASGTEGVQFF. In DNA, the CDR3 is TGTGCCAGCGGCACCGAGGGGGTGCAGTTCTTC.

The table lists this clonotype with a few counts. The chain has TRBV28 and TRBJ2-5; 9 bases match TRBD1. J lost 5 bases, V lost 7 bases, and 14 bases had no gene match. The CDR3 loop spans 16 amino acids. CDR1 and CDR2 from the germline V gene are MDHEN and SYDVKM. The CDR3 bases are TGTGCCAGCACTCTACCGGGACAGGGACGTCGGGAGACCCAGTACTTC. As protein: CASTLPGQGRRETQYF.

This clonotype was seen only once. The chain employs TRBV30 and TRBJ1-5; D remains unclear. V lost 0 bases and J 6 bases, leaving 12 bases between the germline ends. Germline lookup yields CDR1 GTSNPN and CDR2 SVGIG (reference sequence). This CDR3 is built from 14 residues. This CDR3 is CAWSVTQVSQPQHF. The CDR3 DNA reads TGTGCCTGGAGTGTAACACAAGTGAGTCAGCCCCAGCATTTT.

The chain has TRBV5-5 and TRBJ1-5, with D unclear. Trimming shortened V by 4 bases and J by 4 bases, and 12 bases separated the two germline ends. Germline V gene data show CDR1 as SGHKS and CDR2 as YYEKEE (reference sequence). The CDR3 covers 14 residues. CDR3 in amino acids: CASSASESNQPQHF. CDR3 sequence (DNA): TGTGCCAGCAGCGCCTCAGAGAGTAATCAGCCCCAGCATTTT.

To note about this clonotype: The germline gene is not matched at one end of the junction; a read error may be the cause. V gene TRBV11-2 combines with J gene TRBJ2-5, with D tentatively TRBD2 (5 bases). Germline lookup yields CDR1 SGHAT and CDR2 FQNNGV. The CDR3 contains 16 residues. CDR3 loop: CAGSLNSRGVTERQYF. The CDR3 DNA is TGTGCCGGCAGCTTAAATTCTCGGGGTGTAACAGAGAGACAGTACTTC.

This clonotype was observed a handful of times. The CDR3 nucleotides read TGCGCCAGCAGCCAGAGACAGAGCTCTGGAAACACCATATATTTT. Encoded protein: CASSQRQSSGNTIYF. The gene calls are TRBV4-1 and TRBJ1-3; D perhaps matches TRBD1 (5 bases). V was cut by 3 bases and J by 0 bases, with 9 bases left in between. The CDR3 is 15 amino acids. Germline CDR1 and CDR2: MGHRA and YSYEKL.

About this clonotype itself: One end of the junction fails to match germline, which may point to a read error. The chain uses TRBV4-1 and TRBJ2-2, with D perhaps matching TRBD2 (5 bases). The CDR3 totals 13 residues. Germline CDR1 and CDR2: MGHRA and YSYEKL. The CDR3, as DNA: TGCGCCAGCAGCCAAGACGGTTACGGGGAGCCGTTTTTT. It encodes CASSQDGYGEPFF.

There are many counts of this clonotype. CDR3 sequence: CASRETRAVREQFF. In DNA form, the CDR3 reads TGTGCCAGCAGGGAGACTAGGGCCGTTCGGGAGCAGTTCTTC. The chain uses TRBV6-2 or TRBV6-3 and TRBJ2-1; TRBD2 might be the D (6 bases). V was cut by 6 bases and J by 10 bases, with 19 bases left in between. The CDR3 contains 14 residues. Germline lookup yields CDR1 MNHEY and CDR2 SVGEGT.

The chain joins TRBV6-1 to TRBJ2-7; 7 bases are shared with TRBD2. V shed 4 bases, J shed 5 bases, and the junction held 8 bases outside the gene matches. The CDR3 is 14 residues long. CDR1 and CDR2 from the germline V gene are MNHNS and SASEGT. The CDR3 coding sequence is TGTGCCAGCAGTGTACGGGGAGGGGCCGACGAGCAGTACTTC. This translates into CASSVRGGADEQYF.